This record concerns one T cell receptor beta chain sequence. The data were obtained in a study of cytomegalovirus exposure and HLA in healthy donors. Researchers ran the PCR with 60 Vbeta and 13 Jbeta primers. Profiled with immunoSEQ multiplex PCR; TCRdb holds only in-frame clones, not every one. Counted here are approximately 120,000 clones, around 77% occurring once; the ten biggest clones make up 10% to 11%. V was clipped by 4 bases and J by 3 bases, with 18 bases between them. Germline V gene sequence: CDR1 SGHNT, CDR2 YYREEE (reference sequence). CDR3 size: 16 residues. The chain links TRBV5-4 to TRBJ2-3, with D maybe TRBD1 (6 bases). The receptor was isolated from a man aged 35 to 55 in good health and CMV-seropositive. Material: PBMCs. For the CDR3, the DNA is TGTGCCAGCAGCATGGGACATCCACTGAGAACAGATACGCAGTATTTT. Protein product: CASSMGHPLRTDTQYF.